This entry lists 7 T cell receptor beta chains sequenced from one sample in a study of PD-1 blockade in classical Hodgkin lymphoma. Every one of the patients relapsed after autologous stem cell transplantation (brentuximab vedotin exposure was variable). TCRdb keeps only in-frame clones here, not all; method: immunoSEQ multiplex PCR. This sample carries 15,000 to 20,000 clones, around 79% of them seen once, and the ten largest clones take around 17%. The sequences come from peripheral blood mononuclear cells (PBMCs), collected before the second cycle of nivolumab. The source of these receptors is a human donor with classical Hodgkin lymphoma.

About this clone itself: Sequence at one end of the junction differs from germline and may be a read error. Other DNA sequences in the sample encode the same CDR3. The gene calls are TRBV29-1 and TRBJ2-4; no definite D call. Germline CDR1 SQVTM, CDR2 ANQGSEA. This CDR3 has 14 amino acids. CDR3 nucleotide sequence: TGCAGCGTTGGACTCTTCGAAGCCAAAAACATTCAGTACTTT. Residues: CSVGLFEAKNIQYF.

The chain has TRBV6-6 and TRBJ1-6; D not resolved. Between the trimmed V and J ends, which lost 2 bases and 8 bases, there was a span of 13 bases. This CDR3 spans 15 amino acids. Germline V CDR1 and CDR2: MNHNY, SVGAGI (reference sequence). Written as DNA, the CDR3 is TGTGCCAGCAGTTACAGCGGCGGGAGGGATTCACCCCTCCACTTT. It codes for CASSYSGGRDSPLHF.

This chain connects TRBV28 to TRBJ2-1, with 7 bases lining up with TRBD1. Germline assignment: CDR1 MDHEN and CDR2 SYDVKM. V lost 5 bases, J lost 4 bases, and 5 bases stayed unmatched. This CDR3 region has 14 residues. The CDR3, as DNA: TGTGCCAGCAGTCTCCCGGGACAGTACAATGAGCAGTTCTTC. Amino acid sequence: CASSLPGQYNEQFF.

Here the CDR3 reads CASSDGLQPQHF. DNA of the CDR3: TGTGCCAGCAGTGATGGTCTACAGCCCCAGCATTTT. The V call is TRBV25-1, the J call TRBJ1-5; D is unresolved. Germline CDR1 and CDR2: MGHDK and SYGVNS. The CDR3 loop spans 12 amino acids. V was shortened by 3 bases and J by 7 bases, with 7 bases between the two germline ends.

The chain combines TRBV5-6 with TRBJ2-5; no clear D. The CDR3 is 13 amino acids. Germline-derived CDR1 and CDR2 are SGHDT and YYEEEE. Trimming took 5 bases from V and 5 from J, leaving 13 bases between them. CDR3 region: CASSLVPGETQYF. The DNA for the CDR3 is TGTGCCAGCAGTCTGGTCCCCGGGGAGACCCAGTACTTC.

The V call is TRBV5-1, the J call TRBJ2-7, with TRBD2 matching 8 bases. The CDR3 covers 14 residues. The ends lost 7 bases at V and 2 bases at J; junction bases unmatched: 8. Germline lookup yields CDR1 SGHRS and CDR2 YFSETQ. In DNA form, the CDR3 reads TGCGCCAGCTCCCACCGGGGGGGGGCCTACGAGCAGTACTTC. Translating gives CASSHRGGAYEQYF.

The V and J genes are TRBV5-6 and TRBJ2-5; 7 nucleotides align to TRBD2. The germline CDR1 and CDR2 sequences are SGHDT and YYEEEE. V was pared by 1 base and J by 5 bases, with 2 bases of the junction left unmatched. This CDR3 comprises 13 residues. The CDR3 nucleotides are TGTGCCAGCAGCTTGACCGGGGGGGAGACCCAGTACTTC. It encodes CASSLTGGETQYF. Looking up the rest from reference TRBV5-6 and TRBJ2-5 gives the full variable domain: DAGVTQSPTHLIKTRGQQVTLRCSPKSGHDTVSWYQQALGQGPQFIFQYYEEEERQRGNFPDRFSGHQFPNYSSELNVNALLLGDSALYLCASSLTGGETQYFGPGTRLLVL.